This entry concerns a single T cell receptor beta chain. Its specificity is unknown. Deletions cut 8 bases from V and 0 bases from J, with 2 bases between. Germline CDR1 and CDR2: SNHLY and FYNNEI. The CDR3 consists of 11 residues. These data are taken from a study of CD8 T cells in Susac syndrome. With random hexamers, reverse transcription was performed on about 0.5 to 1 ug of RNA. The immunoSEQ assay covered 54 Vbeta and 13 Jbeta segments for CDR3. Using its own MiXCR run on the immunoSEQ multiplex PCR reads, TCRdb lists one record per CDR3 protein. The table includes around 150,000 distinct CDR3 sequences, roughly 96% detected once. Regarding the study as a whole: Only a relatively small number of individuals were included in the TCR sequencing and HLA analysis.

The sequenced material came from CD4+ T cells from PBMCs. The J gene is TRBJ2-4, the V gene TRBV2, with D uncertain. This clonotype originated in a human donor with multiple sclerosis. The CDR3: CASAAKNIQYF. The CDR3 DNA reads TGTGCCAGCGCAGCCAAAAACATTCAGTACTTC.